This is a list of T cell receptor beta chains from one sample in a study of blood T cell repertoires in COVID-19. The repertoire was sequenced with immunoSEQ multiplex PCR; TCRdb's copy has only in-frame clones and lacks some. The table has 150,000 or so clones, around 73% seen once. The sample comprised peripheral blood. All receptors derive from a woman aged 45-60 years with active or convalescent COVID-19. CDR3s leave out the opening cysteine and the closing phenylalanine or tryptophan. Size is stated for part of the rows, as once, few or many counts, or as a class when the clone is expanded.

V: TRBV7-8
J: TRBJ1-1
size: -
CDR3: ASSPSGTEAF

V: TRBV6-5
J: TRBJ1-3
size: few
CDR3: ASSSSGQGNTIY

V: TRBV6-5
J: TRBJ1-1
size: -
CDR3: ASSYAGQEAF

V: TRBV6-5
J: TRBJ2-5
size: few
CDR3: ATRQGRETQY

V: TRBV25-1
J: TRBJ1-2
size: -
CDR3: ASSDHTGVPGYT

V: TRBV5-6
J: TRBJ2-3
size: -
CDR3: ASSFGHPTDTQY

V: TRBV5-1
J: TRBJ2-2
size: -
CDR3: ASSFGLAGANTGELF

V: TRBV6-5
J: TRBJ2-7
size: once
CDR3: ASSYPGLPYEQY

V: TRBV5-5
J: TRBJ1-4
size: -
CDR3: ASSLGGQTGRTDEKLF

V: TRBV2
J: TRBJ1-5
size: -
CDR3: ASSGSTRTDLNQPQH

V: TRBV7-2
J: TRBJ1-2
size: -
CDR3: ASSLTDTGYT

V: TRBV14
J: TRBJ1-1
size: few
CDR3: ASSQPGGRRNTEAF

V: TRBV7-8
J: TRBJ1-1
size: once
CDR3: ASSLQGAGTEAF

V: TRBV6-2/TRBV6-3
J: TRBJ2-4
size: -
CDR3: ASSETSGSLGTKNIQY

V: TRBV7-9
J: TRBJ1-1
size: -
CDR3: ASRNIDRGRTEAF